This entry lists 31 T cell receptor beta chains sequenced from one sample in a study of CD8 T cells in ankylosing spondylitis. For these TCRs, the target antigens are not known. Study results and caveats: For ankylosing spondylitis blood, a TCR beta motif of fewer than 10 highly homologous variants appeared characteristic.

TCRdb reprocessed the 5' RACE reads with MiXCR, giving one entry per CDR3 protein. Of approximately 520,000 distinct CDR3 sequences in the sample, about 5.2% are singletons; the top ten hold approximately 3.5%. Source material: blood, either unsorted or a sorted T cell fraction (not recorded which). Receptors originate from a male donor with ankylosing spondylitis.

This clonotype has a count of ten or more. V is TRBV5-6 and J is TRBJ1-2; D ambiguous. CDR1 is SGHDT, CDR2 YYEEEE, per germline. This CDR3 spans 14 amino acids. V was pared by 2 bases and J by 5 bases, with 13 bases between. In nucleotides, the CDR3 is TGTGCCAGCAGCTTAAGTCTTACAGTGTATGGCTACACCTTC. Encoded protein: CASSLSLTVYGYTF.

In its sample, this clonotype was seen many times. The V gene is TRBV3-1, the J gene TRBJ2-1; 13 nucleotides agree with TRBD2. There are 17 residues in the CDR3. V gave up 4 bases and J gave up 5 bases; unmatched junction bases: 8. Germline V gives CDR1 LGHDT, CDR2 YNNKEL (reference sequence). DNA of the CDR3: TGTGCCAGCAGCCTAAAGGGGACTAGCGGGACAGACAATGAGCAGTTCTTC. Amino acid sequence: CASSLKGTSGTDNEQFF.

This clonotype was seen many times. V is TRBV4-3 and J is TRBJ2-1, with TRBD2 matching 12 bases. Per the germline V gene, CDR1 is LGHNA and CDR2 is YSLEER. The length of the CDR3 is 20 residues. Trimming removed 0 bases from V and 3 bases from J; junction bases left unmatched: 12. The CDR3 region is CASSQEVVTSGGDNYNEQFF. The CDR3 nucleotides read TGCGCCAGCAGCCAAGAGGTAGTGACTAGCGGGGGCGACAACTACAATGAGCAGTTCTTC.

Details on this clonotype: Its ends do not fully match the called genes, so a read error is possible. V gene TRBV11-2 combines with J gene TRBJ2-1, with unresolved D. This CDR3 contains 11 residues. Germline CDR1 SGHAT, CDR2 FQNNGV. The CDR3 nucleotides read TGTGCCAGCAGCTTAGATGGGCCTTTTTACTTC. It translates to CASSLDGPFYF.

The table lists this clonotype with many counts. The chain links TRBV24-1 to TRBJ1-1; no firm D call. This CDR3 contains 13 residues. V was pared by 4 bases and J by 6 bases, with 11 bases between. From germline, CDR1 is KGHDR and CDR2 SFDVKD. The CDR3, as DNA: TGTGCCACCAGTGACACGAGGGAGTCTGAAGCTTTCTTT. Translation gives CATSDTRESEAFF.

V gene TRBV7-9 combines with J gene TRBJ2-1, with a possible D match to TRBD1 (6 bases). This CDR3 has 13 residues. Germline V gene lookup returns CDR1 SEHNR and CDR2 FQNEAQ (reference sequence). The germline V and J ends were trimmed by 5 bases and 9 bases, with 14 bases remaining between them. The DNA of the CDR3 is TGTGCCAGCAGCGCAGACAGGAACGGTGAGCAGTTCTTC. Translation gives CASSADRNGEQFF.

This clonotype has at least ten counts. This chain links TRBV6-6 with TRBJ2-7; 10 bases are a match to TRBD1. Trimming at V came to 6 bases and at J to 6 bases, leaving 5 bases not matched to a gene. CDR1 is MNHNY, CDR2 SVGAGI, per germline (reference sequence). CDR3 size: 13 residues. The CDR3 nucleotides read TGTGCCAGCAGGCCCGGGACAGGGGTCGAGCAGTACTTC. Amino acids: CASRPGTGVEQYF.

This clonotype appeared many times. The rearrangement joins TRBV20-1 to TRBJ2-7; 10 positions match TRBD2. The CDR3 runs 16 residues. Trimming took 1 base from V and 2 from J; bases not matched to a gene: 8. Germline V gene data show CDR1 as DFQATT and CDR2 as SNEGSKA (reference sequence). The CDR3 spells CSARATGTSDPYEQYF. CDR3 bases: TGCAGTGCTAGAGCAACCGGGACTAGCGACCCCTACGAGCAGTACTTC.

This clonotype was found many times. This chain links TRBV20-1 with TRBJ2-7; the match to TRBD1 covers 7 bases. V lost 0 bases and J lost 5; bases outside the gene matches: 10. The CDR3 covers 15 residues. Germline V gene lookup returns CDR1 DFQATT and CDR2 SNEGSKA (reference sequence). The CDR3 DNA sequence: TGCAGTGCTAGAGATCTCGACAGGGACGTTGACGAGCAGTACTTC. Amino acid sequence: CSARDLDRDVDEQYF.

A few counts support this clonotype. CDR3 nucleotides: TGTGCCACCGAGGGGGCGCAGCTTGGGGTTTATGGCTACACCTTC. It codes for CATEGAQLGVYGYTF. The V and J genes are TRBV2 and TRBJ1-2, with TRBD1 matching 7 bases. With V trimmed by 10 bases and J by 5 bases, 16 bases remained unmatched. This CDR3 spans 15 amino acids. Per the germline V gene, CDR1 is SNHLY and CDR2 is FYNNEI.

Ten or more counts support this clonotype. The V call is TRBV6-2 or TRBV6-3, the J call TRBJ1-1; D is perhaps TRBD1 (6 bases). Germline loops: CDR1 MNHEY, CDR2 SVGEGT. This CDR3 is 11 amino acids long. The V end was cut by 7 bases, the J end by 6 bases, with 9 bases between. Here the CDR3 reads CASKGVAEAFF. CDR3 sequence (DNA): TGTGCCAGCAAGGGGGTCGCTGAAGCTTTCTTT.

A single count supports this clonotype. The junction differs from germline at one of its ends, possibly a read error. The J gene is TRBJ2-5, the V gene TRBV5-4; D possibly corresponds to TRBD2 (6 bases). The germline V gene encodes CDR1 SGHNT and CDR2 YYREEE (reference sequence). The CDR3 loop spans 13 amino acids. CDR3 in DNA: TGTGCCATCAGCCCTAGGGGAGGAGAGACCCAGTACTTC. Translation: CAISPRGGETQYF.

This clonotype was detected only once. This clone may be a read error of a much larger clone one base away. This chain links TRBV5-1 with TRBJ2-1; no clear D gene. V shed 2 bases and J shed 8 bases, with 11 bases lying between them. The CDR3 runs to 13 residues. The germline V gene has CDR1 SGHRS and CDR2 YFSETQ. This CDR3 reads CASSFTLNDEQFF. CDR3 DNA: TGCGCCAGCAGCTTTACTCTCAATGATGAGCAGTTCTTC.

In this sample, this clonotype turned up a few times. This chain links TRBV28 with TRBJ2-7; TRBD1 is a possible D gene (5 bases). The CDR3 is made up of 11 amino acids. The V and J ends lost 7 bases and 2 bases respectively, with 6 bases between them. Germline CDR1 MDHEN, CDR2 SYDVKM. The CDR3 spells CASTTAYEQYF. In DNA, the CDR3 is TGTGCCAGCACGACAGCCTACGAGCAGTACTTC.

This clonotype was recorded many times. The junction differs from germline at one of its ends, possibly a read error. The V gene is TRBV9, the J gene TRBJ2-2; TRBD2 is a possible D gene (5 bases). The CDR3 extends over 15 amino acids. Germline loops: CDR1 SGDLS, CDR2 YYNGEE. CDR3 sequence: CASSRTAVNTGELSF. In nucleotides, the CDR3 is TGTGCCAGCAGCCGAACGGCAGTGAACACCGGGGAGCTGTCTTTT.

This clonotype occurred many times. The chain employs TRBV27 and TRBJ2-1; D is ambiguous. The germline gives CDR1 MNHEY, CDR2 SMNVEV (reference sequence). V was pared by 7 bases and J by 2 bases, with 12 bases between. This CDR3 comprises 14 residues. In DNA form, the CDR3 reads TGTGCCAGCAACTCGATCGATACCTACAATGAGCAGTTCTTC. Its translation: CASNSIDTYNEQFF.

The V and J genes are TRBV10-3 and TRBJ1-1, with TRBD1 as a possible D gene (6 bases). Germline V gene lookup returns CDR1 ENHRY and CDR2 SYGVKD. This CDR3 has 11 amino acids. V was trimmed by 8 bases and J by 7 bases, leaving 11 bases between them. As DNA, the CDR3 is TGTGCCATCGGGGGGCGCGATGAAGCTTTCTTT. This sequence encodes CAIGGRDEAFF.

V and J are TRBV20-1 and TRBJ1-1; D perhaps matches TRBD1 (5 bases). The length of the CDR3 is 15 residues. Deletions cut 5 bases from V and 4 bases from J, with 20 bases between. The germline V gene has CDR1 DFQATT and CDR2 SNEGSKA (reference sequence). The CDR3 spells CSAANSGSPITEAFF. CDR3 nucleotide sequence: TGCAGTGCTGCAAATTCAGGGAGCCCGATCACTGAAGCTTTCTTT.

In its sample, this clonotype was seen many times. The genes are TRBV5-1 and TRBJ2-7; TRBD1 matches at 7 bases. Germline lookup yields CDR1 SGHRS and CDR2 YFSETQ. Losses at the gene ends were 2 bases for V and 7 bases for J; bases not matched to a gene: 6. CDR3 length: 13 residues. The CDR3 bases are TGCGCCAGCAGCTTCAGACAGGGCTGGGAGCAGTACTTC. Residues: CASSFRQGWEQYF.

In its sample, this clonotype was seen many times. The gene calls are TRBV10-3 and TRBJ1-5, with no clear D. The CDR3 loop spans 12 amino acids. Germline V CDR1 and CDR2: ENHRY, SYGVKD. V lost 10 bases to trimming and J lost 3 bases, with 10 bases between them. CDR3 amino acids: CATQDFNQPQHF. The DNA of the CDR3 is TGTGCCACCCAAGATTTCAATCAGCCCCAGCATTTT.

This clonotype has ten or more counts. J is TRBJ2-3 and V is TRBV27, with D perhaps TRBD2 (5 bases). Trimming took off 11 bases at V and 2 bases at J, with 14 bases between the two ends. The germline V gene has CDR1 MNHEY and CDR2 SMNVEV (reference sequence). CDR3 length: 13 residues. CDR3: CAARRGSTDTQYF. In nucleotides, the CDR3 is TGTGCCGCCCGCCGAGGGTCCACAGATACGCAGTATTTT.

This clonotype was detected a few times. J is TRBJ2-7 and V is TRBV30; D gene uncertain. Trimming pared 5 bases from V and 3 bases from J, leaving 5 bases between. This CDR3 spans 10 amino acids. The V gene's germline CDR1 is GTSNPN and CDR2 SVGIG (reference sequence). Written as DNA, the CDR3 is TGTGCCTGGGGGGACTACGAGCAGTACTTC. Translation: CAWGDYEQYF.

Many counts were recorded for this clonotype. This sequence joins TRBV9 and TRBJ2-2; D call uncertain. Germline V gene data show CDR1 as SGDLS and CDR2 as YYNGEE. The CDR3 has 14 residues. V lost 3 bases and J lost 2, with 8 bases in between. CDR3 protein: CASSARLNTGELFF. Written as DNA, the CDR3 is TGTGCCAGCAGCGCCCGCCTCAACACCGGGGAGCTGTTTTTT. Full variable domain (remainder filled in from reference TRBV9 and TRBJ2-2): DSGVTQTPKHLITATGQRVTLRCSPRSGDLSVYWYQQSLDQGLQFLIQYYNGEERAKGNILERFSAQQFPDLHSELNLSSLELGDSALYFCASSARLNTGELFFGEGSRLTVL.

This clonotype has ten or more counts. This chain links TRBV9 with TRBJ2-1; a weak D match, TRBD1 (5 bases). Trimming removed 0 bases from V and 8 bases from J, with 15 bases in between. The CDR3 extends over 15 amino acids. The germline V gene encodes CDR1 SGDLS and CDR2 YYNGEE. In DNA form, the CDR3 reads TGTGCCAGCAGCGTAGCTGCCAGGGTGGCCGATGAGCAGTTCTTC. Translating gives CASSVAARVADEQFF.

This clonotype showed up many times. CDR3 in DNA: TGTGCCAGCAGTTTAGTCCCGAGAAACACCATATATTTT. This gives the protein CASSLVPRNTIYF. V usage is TRBV12-3 or TRBV12-4 and J usage is TRBJ1-3; D remains unclear. Trimming removed 1 base at V and 5 bases at J, with 6 bases between. The CDR3 covers 13 residues.

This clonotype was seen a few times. The CDR3 DNA sequence: TGCAGTAACAGGGATAGCTCCTACGAGCAGTACTTC. Encoded protein: CSNRDSSYEQYF. The V and J genes are TRBV20-1 and TRBJ2-7, with D possibly TRBD1 on 6 matching bases. The germline V gene encodes CDR1 DFQATT and CDR2 SNEGSKA (reference sequence). The CDR3 extends over 12 amino acids. Trimming left V 8 bases short and J 0 bases short, with 11 bases between.

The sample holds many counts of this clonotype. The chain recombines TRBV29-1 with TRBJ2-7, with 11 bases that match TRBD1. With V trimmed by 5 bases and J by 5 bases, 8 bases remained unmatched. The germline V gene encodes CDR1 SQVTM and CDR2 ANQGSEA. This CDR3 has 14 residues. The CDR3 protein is CSVQWGTGGNEQYF. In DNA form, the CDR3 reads TGCAGCGTTCAGTGGGGGACAGGGGGAAACGAGCAGTACTTC.

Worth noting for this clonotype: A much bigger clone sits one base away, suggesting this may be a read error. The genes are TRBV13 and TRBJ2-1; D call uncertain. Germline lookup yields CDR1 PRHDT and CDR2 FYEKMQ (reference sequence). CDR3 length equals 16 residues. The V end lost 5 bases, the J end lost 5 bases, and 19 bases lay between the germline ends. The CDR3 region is CASSRSLAWVNNEQFF. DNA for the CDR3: TGTGCCAGCAGCCGTTCCCTCGCTTGGGTCAACAATGAGCAGTTCTTC.

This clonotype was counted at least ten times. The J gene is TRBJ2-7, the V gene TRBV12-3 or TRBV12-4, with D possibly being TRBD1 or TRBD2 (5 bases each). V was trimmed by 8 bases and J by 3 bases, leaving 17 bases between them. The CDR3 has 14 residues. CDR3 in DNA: TGTGCCAGCGGCCGGGCCCCAGGGAGCTACGAGCAGTACTTC. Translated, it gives CASGRAPGSYEQYF.

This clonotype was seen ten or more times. Here the CDR3 reads CASSTGSTEAFF. The CDR3 bases are TGTGCCAGCAGTACTGGGAGCACTGAAGCTTTCTTT. The chain couples TRBV27 to TRBJ1-1; no clear D. Germline V gene data show CDR1 as MNHEY and CDR2 as SMNVEV (reference sequence). Trimming cost V 5 bases and J 4 bases, with 8 bases left between them. This CDR3 contains 12 residues.

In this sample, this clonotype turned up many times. The DNA for the CDR3 is TGTGCCATCAGCACAGGGTGGGAGCAGTACTTC. Translated, it gives CAISTGWEQYF. The genes are TRBV10-3 and TRBJ2-7; D perhaps matches TRBD1 (6 bases). Trimming took off 6 bases at V and 7 bases at J, with 10 bases between the two ends. Germline-derived CDR1 and CDR2 are ENHRY and SYGVKD. The CDR3 is made up of 11 amino acids.